Below, 22 T cell receptor beta chains from the same sample are listed, as sequenced in a study of long-term antiretroviral therapy in people with HIV. At the survey level, the v3.0 immunoSEQ assay was run. Generated by immunoSEQ multiplex PCR, the TCRdb table keeps only in-frame clones and is missing some. Here the sample spans roughly 25,000 clones, 85% being singletons. Specimen: unsorted PBMCs, collected 2.3 years after starting antiretroviral therapy. These receptors all stem from a man aged 40-49 years with HIV.

V is TRBV4-1 and J is TRBJ1-5; no clear D. Trimming pared 2 bases from V and 1 base from J, leaving 6 bases between. The CDR3 spans 14 residues. CDR1 and CDR2 (germline): MGHRA, YSYEKL. DNA of the CDR3: TGCGCCAGCAGCCAATTTCCGAGCAATCAGCCCCAGCATTTT. Residues: CASSQFPSNQPQHF.

This chain connects TRBV29-1 to TRBJ1-2, with 9 bases that match TRBD1. The V gene end was trimmed by 6 bases and the J gene end by 4 bases; junction bases not matched to a gene: 9. The CDR3 consists of 14 residues. CDR1 is SQVTM, CDR2 ANQGSEA, per germline. The CDR3 spells CSVIRDRDSYGYTF. The CDR3 nucleotides are TGCAGCGTCATCCGGGACAGGGACTCCTATGGCTACACCTTC.

The rearrangement joins TRBV6-4 to TRBJ1-2; D call uncertain. Germline V gene sequence: CDR1 MRHNA, CDR2 SNTAGT. This CDR3 has 11 amino acids. V shed 6 bases and J shed 4 bases, with 6 bases lying between them. CDR3 region: CASRASYGYTF. The CDR3 DNA reads as TGTGCCAGCAGGGCATCCTATGGCTACACCTTC.

The V call is TRBV18, the J call TRBJ2-4; 11 positions match TRBD2. Germline values: CDR1 KGHSH, CDR2 LQKENI. The CDR3 sequence is 19 residues long. Unmatched junction bases numbered 9, after V lost 2 bases and J lost 0 bases. CDR3 region: CASSPGTSGTGLAKNIQYF. In DNA, the CDR3 is TGTGCCAGCTCACCAGGGACTAGCGGTACCGGACTAGCCAAAAACATTCAGTACTTC. Combining the CDR3 with reference TRBV18 and TRBJ2-4 gives the whole variable domain NAGVMQNPRHLVRRRGQEARLRCSPMKGHSHVYWYRQLPEEGLKFMVYLQKENIIDESGMPKERFSAEFPKEGPSILRIQQVVRGDSAAYFCASSPGTSGTGLAKNIQYFGAGTRLSVL.

The chain recombines TRBV5-1 with TRBJ2-1; D may be TRBD2 (6 bases). Germline CDR1 SGHRS, CDR2 YFSETQ. This CDR3 spans 16 amino acids. Trimming pared 5 bases from V and 0 bases from J, leaving 15 bases between. In DNA, the CDR3 is TGCGCCAGCAGTTTTGCGGGGAATCCCTCCTACAATGAGCAGTTCTTC. It encodes CASSFAGNPSYNEQFF.

The J gene is TRBJ1-4, the V gene TRBV29-1; 10 positions agree with TRBD1. The V segment lost 6 bases and the J segment 5 bases; nucleotides outside the gene matches: 0. The germline V gene has CDR1 SQVTM and CDR2 ANQGSEA. This CDR3 region has 12 residues. CDR3 amino acids: CSVGQGNEKLFF. For the CDR3, the DNA is TGCAGCGTGGGACAGGGGAATGAAAAACTGTTTTTT.

The chain uses TRBV2 and TRBJ2-1; no clear D gene. This CDR3 has 15 residues. The germline CDR1 and CDR2 sequences are SNHLY and FYNNEI. V lost 7 bases and J 1 base, leaving 14 bases between the germline ends. The CDR3 region has the DNA TGTGCCAGCATACCCCAATCCGGTTCCTACAATGAGCAGTTCTTC. Its translation is CASIPQSGSYNEQFF.

The rearrangement joins TRBV15 to TRBJ2-1; D may be TRBD2 (6 bases). The CDR3 is made up of 14 amino acids. V lost 4 bases and J 5 bases, leaving 12 bases between the germline ends. Germline V gene data show CDR1 as LNHNV and CDR2 as YYDKDF (reference sequence). The CDR3 spells CATSTGLAHNEQFF. As DNA, the CDR3 is TGTGCCACCAGCACGGGACTGGCCCACAATGAGCAGTTCTTC.

J is TRBJ2-3 and V is TRBV10-2, with D perhaps matching TRBD1 (5 bases). The CDR3 consists of 14 residues. Between the trimmed V and J ends, which lost 5 bases and 5 bases, there was a span of 14 bases. Looked up from germline, CDR1 is WSHSY and CDR2 is SAAADI. The CDR3 here is CASSWTTSGDTQYF. The CDR3 DNA is TGCGCCAGCAGTTGGACAACCTCAGGAGATACGCAGTATTTT.

The V gene is TRBV25-1, the J gene TRBJ2-4, with D possibly TRBD2 on 5 matching bases. Per germline, CDR1 MGHDK and CDR2 SYGVNS. Trimming removed 5 bases at V and 0 bases at J, with 8 bases between. The CDR3 has 14 residues. The CDR3 DNA reads as TGTGCCAGCAGTCCGGGGTTAGCCAAAAACATTCAGTACTTC. Translation gives CASSPGLAKNIQYF.

The genes are TRBV5-1 and TRBJ1-6; D is unclear. Trimming pared 0 bases from V and 7 bases from J, leaving 11 bases between. This CDR3 has 15 residues. Germline values: CDR1 SGHRS, CDR2 YFSETQ. The CDR3 reads CASSLEDGRNSPLHF. The CDR3 DNA follows: TGCGCCAGCAGCTTGGAGGACGGCCGGAATTCACCCCTCCACTTT.

The chain carries TRBV7-9 and TRBJ2-7; D might be TRBD2 (5 bases). The V end was cut by 4 bases, the J end by 5 bases, with 12 bases between. CDR1 and CDR2 (germline): SEHNR, FQNEAQ (reference sequence). The CDR3 spans 13 residues. CDR3 DNA: TGTGCCAGCAGCTCCGGGATTTACGACGAGCAGTACTTC. This encodes CASSSGIYDEQYF.

The V and J genes are TRBV4-2 and TRBJ2-3; 13 bases fit TRBD2. This CDR3 has 20 residues. Germline CDR1 LGHNA, CDR2 YNFKEQ. V was pared by 1 base and J by 0 bases, with 10 bases of the junction left unmatched. CDR3: CASSQASGLAGPTSTDTQYF. The CDR3 DNA is TGTGCCAGCAGCCAAGCCTCGGGACTAGCGGGACCTACTAGCACAGATACGCAGTATTTT.

This sequence joins TRBV10-3 and TRBJ1-5; D not certain. Germline V gene sequence: CDR1 ENHRY, CDR2 SYGVKD. This CDR3 has 12 amino acids. Trimming took off 2 bases at V and 6 bases at J, with 5 bases between the two ends. CDR3: CAISEGSQPQHF. Written as DNA, the CDR3 is TGTGCCATCAGTGAGGGTAGTCAGCCCCAGCATTTT.

V usage is TRBV19 and J usage is TRBJ1-5; 8 nucleotides match TRBD1. The V gene's germline CDR1 is LNHDA and CDR2 SQIVND (reference sequence). The V and J ends lost 6 bases and 6 bases, in that order; junction bases with no gene match: 13. This CDR3 has 16 amino acids. CDR3 region: CASSIPGSGGLQPQHF. In DNA form, the CDR3 reads TGTGCCAGTAGCATACCGGGGTCAGGGGGCCTTCAGCCCCAGCATTTT. The full variable domain, its missing parts supplied by reference TRBV19 and TRBJ1-5, is DGGITQSPKYLFRKEGQNVTLSCEQNLNHDAMYWYRQDPGQGLRLIYYSQIVNDFQKGDIAEGYSVSREKKESFPLTVTSAQKNPTAFYLCASSIPGSGGLQPQHFGDGTRLSIL.

The count of this clone is one. V usage is TRBV28 and J usage is TRBJ2-2; TRBD1 or TRBD2 may be the D gene (6 bases each). From germline, CDR1 is MDHEN and CDR2 SYDVKM. CDR3 length: 14 amino acids. With 7 bases removed from V and 5 bases from J, the gap between germline ends came to 14 bases. CDR3 nucleotides: TGTGCCAGCAACTGGGGGCGGGAAACCGGGGAGCTGTTTTTT. Protein: CASNWGRETGELFF.

The chain carries TRBV5-1 and TRBJ2-2; no reliable D call. V dropped 4 bases and J dropped 5 bases, with 9 bases sitting between them. From germline, CDR1 is SGHRS and CDR2 YFSETQ. This CDR3 contains 13 residues. The CDR3 spells CASSLRLTGELFF. CDR3 DNA sequence: TGCGCCAGCAGCCTTCGACTGACCGGGGAGCTGTTTTTT.

This clone occurred once. The chain combines TRBV5-1 with TRBJ1-4; D is unclear. The germline CDR1 and CDR2 sequences are SGHRS and YFSETQ. The CDR3 runs to 15 residues. Trimming took 5 bases from V and 3 from J, leaving 14 bases between them. The chain's CDR3 is CASRSGRVANEKLFF. CDR3 nucleotide sequence: TGCGCCAGCAGAAGCGGCCGGGTAGCTAATGAAAAACTGTTTTTT.

The chain couples TRBV27 to TRBJ2-3; either TRBD1 or TRBD2 may fit D (6 bases each). Germline CDR1 is MNHEY and CDR2 is SMNVEV (reference sequence). The CDR3 is made up of 16 amino acids. The V end lost 5 bases, the J end lost 3 bases, and 18 bases lay between the germline ends. In DNA, the CDR3 is TGTGCCAGCAGTCTCTTAGGGGCGGGACAAACAGATACGCAGTATTTT. Translation gives CASSLLGAGQTDTQYF.

Only one count was recorded for this clone. The rearrangement links TRBV2 to TRBJ1-5, with D uncertain. Germline CDR1 is SNHLY and CDR2 is FYNNEI. The CDR3 covers 13 residues. Trimming left V 2 bases short and J 3 bases short, with 5 bases between. CDR3 sequence: CASSENVNQPQHF. CDR3 bases: TGTGCCAGCAGTGAAAACGTCAATCAGCCCCAGCATTTT.

The chain carries TRBV14 and TRBJ2-3; tentatively, D is TRBD2 (5 bases). V was clipped by 2 bases and J by 2 bases, with 8 bases between them. Germline CDR1 and CDR2: SGHDN and FVKESK. This CDR3 has 14 amino acids. DNA for the CDR3: TGTGCCAGCAGCCAACAGCGGTACACAGATACGCAGTATTTT. This sequence encodes CASSQQRYTDTQYF.

This clone showed up just once. The chain recombines TRBV4-1 with TRBJ1-1; D possibly corresponds to TRBD1 (5 bases). Looked up from germline, CDR1 is MGHRA and CDR2 is YSYEKL. The CDR3 loop spans 15 amino acids. The ends were cut back, 0 bases at V and 0 bases at J, with 8 bases in the middle. DNA for the CDR3: TGCGCCAGCAGCCAAGAGGTGGACATGAACACTGAAGCTTTCTTT. Protein: CASSQEVDMNTEAFF.